One and the same sample provided the 14 T cell receptor beta chains below, sequenced in a study of human T cells and chemical hapten exposure. Sample time point: pre-sensitization, week 0. As for treatment: therapeutic diphenylcyclopropenone sensitization with weekly scalp DPC. TCRdb processed the RACE reads anew with MiXCR; each CDR3 protein has one entry. This table holds roughly 64,000 distinct CDR3 sequences, around 11% found once. Sequenced here: whole blood, sampled in connection with sensitization to the hapten diphenylcyclopropenone (DPC). The source is a woman between 40 and 50 years old with alopecia areata. Some clones in this sample may be carry-over from other donors' samples.

This clonotype was observed at least ten times. This chain connects TRBV7-9 to TRBJ2-3; 8 positions agree with TRBD2. Trimming at V came to 2 bases and at J to 7 bases, leaving 8 bases not matched to a gene. The CDR3 has 15 amino acids. The germline CDR1 and CDR2 sequences are SEHNR and FQNEAQ (reference sequence). The CDR3 DNA is TGTGCCAGCAGCTTAATTCTCGGGAGGGCGAATACGCAGTATTTT. Residues: CASSLILGRANTQYF.

The rearrangement uses TRBV7-2 and TRBJ2-7, with D unclear. The V end lost 0 bases, the J end lost 2 bases, and 11 bases lay between the germline ends. CDR3 length: 15 amino acids. Germline V gene sequence: CDR1 SGHTA, CDR2 FQGNSA. The CDR3 coding sequence is TGTGCCAGCAGCTTAGCGATGGGCCGGACCTACGAGCAGTACTTC. Residues: CASSLAMGRTYEQYF.

This clonotype was seen a handful of times. V and J are TRBV4-3 and TRBJ2-2; D may be TRBD1 (6 bases). This CDR3 comprises 14 residues. Trimming pared 1 base from V and 8 bases from J, leaving 11 bases between. Germline values: CDR1 LGHNA, CDR2 YSLEER. This CDR3 reads CASSQVGGMGELFF. CDR3 in DNA: TGCGCCAGCAGCCAAGTAGGGGGTATGGGGGAGCTGTTTTTT.

As concerns this clonotype: This may arise from a read error, as a much more abundant clone is one base away. The gene calls are TRBV11-1 and TRBJ2-5; D uncertain. V was trimmed by 4 bases and J by 5 bases, leaving 20 bases between them. The CDR3 is 16 amino acids. Germline CDR1 SGHAT, CDR2 FQDESV (reference sequence). The CDR3 sequence is CASSSPRIGPGETQYF. CDR3 nucleotide sequence: TGTGCCAGCAGCTCACCAAGGATAGGACCGGGCGAGACCCAGTACTTC.

This clonotype has more than one count but fewer than ten. The chain couples TRBV9 to TRBJ2-3; tentatively, D is TRBD2 (6 bases). The germline CDR1 and CDR2 sequences are SGDLS and YYNGEE. V was pared by 3 bases and J by 5 bases, with 13 bases between. The CDR3 covers 14 residues. CDR3 DNA sequence: TGTGCCAGCAGCGCGGGGGATTCCCGAGATACGCAGTATTTT. The encoded protein is CASSAGDSRDTQYF.

This clonotype was seen many times. The chain is built from TRBV20-1 and TRBJ2-5; D remains ambiguous. The germline V and J ends were trimmed by 3 bases and 5 bases, with 10 bases remaining between them. Germline V CDR1 and CDR2: DFQATT, SNEGSKA (reference sequence). This CDR3 is built from 12 residues. CDR3 sequence reads: CSASPEGETQYF. In nucleotides, the CDR3 is TGCAGTGCTAGCCCCGAAGGGGAGACCCAGTACTTC.

This clonotype has only a few counts. The chain uses TRBV11-2 and TRBJ2-1, with TRBD2 as a possible D gene (5 bases). Germline CDR1 reads SGHAT; CDR2 reads FQNNGV. Trimming left V 4 bases short and J 8 bases short, with 18 bases between. The CDR3 contains 15 residues. The CDR3 DNA reads TGTGCCAGCAGCTCGGGAAGGGTGATTAGAGATGAGCAGTTCTTC. This translates into CASSSGRVIRDEQFF.

This clonotype was recorded many times. V usage is TRBV9 and J usage is TRBJ2-2; 10 bases align to TRBD1. Trimming took 4 bases from V and 6 from J; bases not matched to a gene: 3. Germline V gene lookup returns CDR1 SGDLS and CDR2 YYNGEE. The CDR3 is 14 residues long. CDR3 bases: TGTGCCAGCAGCCAAGGACAGGGGGCCGGGGAGCTGTTTTTT. Its translation is CASSQGQGAGELFF.

The table lists this clonotype with many counts. J is TRBJ1-4 and V is TRBV4-2; 11 nucleotides align to TRBD1. Germline V gene lookup returns CDR1 LGHNA and CDR2 YNFKEQ. The junction had 2 bases not matched to a gene; V was cut back by 4 bases and J by 7 bases. There are 14 residues in the CDR3. CDR3 residues: CASSPDRGPEKLFF. CDR3 sequence (DNA): TGTGCCAGCAGCCCGGACAGGGGGCCTGAAAAACTGTTTTTT.

The V gene is TRBV7-9, the J gene TRBJ2-7; D not certain. CDR3 length: 13 residues. V lost 2 bases and J 6 bases, leaving 11 bases between the germline ends. Germline V gives CDR1 SEHNR, CDR2 FQNEAQ (reference sequence). The DNA for the CDR3 is TGTGCCAGCAGCTTATCTGTCAGACCCGAGCAGTACTTC. Translated, it gives CASSLSVRPEQYF.

There are many counts of this clonotype. The chain is built from TRBV28 and TRBJ1-2; tentatively, D is TRBD1 (5 bases). The CDR3 contains 13 residues. The germline CDR1 and CDR2 sequences are MDHEN and SYDVKM. Trimming pared 11 bases from V and 0 bases from J, leaving 13 bases between. The CDR3 spells CAGGGATNYGYTF. The CDR3, as DNA: TGTGCCGGCGGTGGGGCCACTAACTATGGCTACACCTTC.

This chain connects TRBV28 to TRBJ2-2; possible D gene TRBD1, 5 bases. Germline loops: CDR1 MDHEN, CDR2 SYDVKM. The ends were cut back, 4 bases at V and 6 bases at J, with 15 bases in the middle. The CDR3 contains 15 residues. The CDR3: CASSSQDTRAGELFF. In DNA form, the CDR3 reads TGTGCCAGCAGTTCTCAGGACACCCGAGCCGGGGAGCTGTTTTTT.

Concerning this clonotype itself: A much larger clone lies a single base off, so this may be a read error. The chain has TRBV7-6 and TRBJ2-5; 10 nucleotides line up with TRBD1. V was pared by 4 bases and J by 3 bases, with 8 bases of the junction left unmatched. The germline CDR1 and CDR2 sequences are SGHVS and FNYEAQ. The CDR3 covers 16 residues. In DNA form, the CDR3 reads TGTGCCAGCAGCTCGACGAGGACAGGGGGGAAAGAGACCCAGTACTTC. Translation: CASSSTRTGGKETQYF.

At least ten counts were recorded for this clonotype. The chain has TRBV28 and TRBJ1-2; a weak D match, TRBD1 (6 bases). Germline V lookup: CDR1 MDHEN, CDR2 SYDVKM. The CDR3 contains 15 residues. V was cut by 8 bases and J by 4 bases, with 20 bases left in between. In DNA form, the CDR3 reads TGTGCCAGCGGGGGCGGAAGCGGTAGGGGCTATGGCTACACCTTC. Residues: CASGGGSGRGYGYTF.